These T cell receptor beta chains were read from a single sample in a study of cytomegalovirus exposure and HLA in healthy donors. Method: immunoSEQ multiplex PCR; TCRdb's copy keeps in-frame clones and lacks some. The profile shows roughly 60,000 clones, roughly 80% of them singletons. The source material was PBMCs. The receptors were gathered from a woman between 35 and 50 years old in good health and CMV-seropositive. The CDR3 runs from the conserved cysteine through the conserved F or W. The D gene is left open where the match is weak. Size tells how often a clone was seen (once, few, many) or the class of an expanded clone, and some rows leave it out.

cdr3_aa: CASSPRGAGTYEQYF
cdr3_nt: TGTGCCAGCAGCCCCCGGGGCGCGGGGACCTACGAGCAGTACTTC
v_call: TRBV7-2
j_call: TRBJ2-7
d_call: -
clone_size: -

cdr3_aa: CAWSPTRVRGKNTEAFF
cdr3_nt: TGTGCCTGGAGCCCCACTAGGGTTCGGGGGAAGAACACTGAAGCTTTCTTT
v_call: TRBV30
j_call: TRBJ1-1
d_call: -
clone_size: once

cdr3_aa: CASSFSRAGEKLFF
cdr3_nt: TGTGCCAGTAGTTTTTCCAGGGCCGGCGAAAAACTGTTTTTT
v_call: TRBV19
j_call: TRBJ1-4
d_call: -
clone_size: once

cdr3_aa: CASSVRGVGQANTGELFF
cdr3_nt: TGTGCCAGCAGCGTCAGAGGTGTTGGACAGGCAAACACCGGGGAGCTGTTTTTT
v_call: TRBV9
j_call: TRBJ2-2
d_call: TRBD1
clone_size: -

cdr3_aa: CASSKNPGGGFDEQFF
cdr3_nt: TGTGCCAGCAGCAAAAATCCGGGGGGCGGATTCGATGAGCAGTTCTTC
v_call: TRBV6-4
j_call: TRBJ2-1
d_call: -
clone_size: few

cdr3_aa: CASSQQRQGGASGANVLTF
cdr3_nt: TGTGCCAGCAGCCAGCAGCGACAGGGGGGGGCCTCTGGGGCCAACGTCCTGACTTTC
v_call: TRBV7-9
j_call: TRBJ2-6
d_call: TRBD1
clone_size: -

cdr3_aa: CASSSAARNEAFF
cdr3_nt: TGCGCCAGCAGTTCGGCGGCGCGTAATGAAGCTTTCTTT
v_call: TRBV10-2
j_call: TRBJ1-1
d_call: -
clone_size: -

cdr3_aa: CASSSQGGVYNSPLHF
cdr3_nt: TGTGCCAGCAGCTCCCAGGGAGGGGTTTATAATTCACCCCTCCACTTT
v_call: TRBV7-2
j_call: TRBJ1-6
d_call: -
clone_size: -

cdr3_aa: CATRQGGDYGYTF
cdr3_nt: TGTGCCACCAGACAGGGAGGGGACTATGGCTACACCTTC
v_call: TRBV6-6
j_call: TRBJ1-2
d_call: TRBD1
clone_size: -

cdr3_aa: CASSPLSSGHEQYF
cdr3_nt: TGCGCCAGCAGCCCCCTTTCTTCTGGGCACGAGCAGTACTTC
v_call: TRBV5-1
j_call: TRBJ2-7
d_call: -
clone_size: -

cdr3_aa: CASSHGTGNDNQPQHF
cdr3_nt: TGTGCCAGCAGTCATGGGACAGGGAACGACAATCAGCCCCAGCATTTT
v_call: TRBV27
j_call: TRBJ1-5
d_call: TRBD1
clone_size: -

cdr3_aa: CASSLDGSSYNEQFF
cdr3_nt: TGCGCCAGCAGCTTGGACGGTAGCTCCTACAATGAGCAGTTCTTC
v_call: TRBV5-1
j_call: TRBJ2-1
d_call: -
clone_size: -

cdr3_aa: CASIPESTDTQYF
cdr3_nt: TGTGCCAGCATACCGGAGAGTACAGATACGCAGTATTTT
v_call: TRBV7-6
j_call: TRBJ2-3
d_call: -
clone_size: few